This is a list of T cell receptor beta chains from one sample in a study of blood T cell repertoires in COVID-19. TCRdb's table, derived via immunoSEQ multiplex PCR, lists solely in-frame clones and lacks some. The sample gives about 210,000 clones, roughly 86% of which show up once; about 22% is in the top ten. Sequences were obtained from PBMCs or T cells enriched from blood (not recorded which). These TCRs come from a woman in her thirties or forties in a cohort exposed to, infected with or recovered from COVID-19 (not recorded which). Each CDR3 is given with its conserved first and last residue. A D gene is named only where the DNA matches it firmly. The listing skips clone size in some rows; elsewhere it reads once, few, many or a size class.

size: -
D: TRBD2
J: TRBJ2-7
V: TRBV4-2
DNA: TGTGCCAGCAGCCCGACTAGCGCCTACGAGCAGTACTTC
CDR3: CASSPTSAYEQYF

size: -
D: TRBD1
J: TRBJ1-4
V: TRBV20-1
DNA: TGCAGTGCTACTGGACAGGGGGAACTGTTTTTT
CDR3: CSATGQGELFF

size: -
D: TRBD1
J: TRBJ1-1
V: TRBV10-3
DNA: TGTGCCATCAGTGAGTCAGTAAGGGGGCGCGTTACTGAAGCTTTCTTT
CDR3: CAISESVRGRVTEAFF

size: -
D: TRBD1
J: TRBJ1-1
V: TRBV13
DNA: TGTGCCAGCAGCTCAGGGGGGCTTGAAGCTTTCTTT
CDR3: CASSSGGLEAFF

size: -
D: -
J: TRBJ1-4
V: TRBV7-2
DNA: TGTGCCAGCAGCAATAGCGGGGCGGAAAAACTGTTTTTT
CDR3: CASSNSGAEKLFF

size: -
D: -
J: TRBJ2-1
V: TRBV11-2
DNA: TGTGCCAGCAGCGCCAATCTAGATTACAATGAGCAGTTCTTC
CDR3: CASSANLDYNEQFF

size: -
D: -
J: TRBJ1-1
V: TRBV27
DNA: TGTGCCAGCAGCCCCGGGGGAAGGACTGAAGCTTTCTTT
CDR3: CASSPGGRTEAFF

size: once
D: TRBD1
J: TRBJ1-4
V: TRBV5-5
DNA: TGTGCCGACCGGGACAGTCGATCAACTAATGAAAAACTGTTTTTT
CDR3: CADRDSRSTNEKLFF

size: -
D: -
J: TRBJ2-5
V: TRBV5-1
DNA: TGCGCCAGCAGCTTGGAGGGGAGGGGGAAAGAGACCCAGTACTTC
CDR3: CASSLEGRGKETQYF

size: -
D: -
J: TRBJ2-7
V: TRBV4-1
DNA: TGCGCCAGCAGCCAAACTTCCGACAGCTACGAGCAGTACTTC
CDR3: CASSQTSDSYEQYF

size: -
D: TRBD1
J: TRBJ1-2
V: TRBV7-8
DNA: TGTGCCAGCAGCTTACTGACAGGGGGCGAGCTAACCTATGGCTACACCTTC
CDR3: CASSLLTGGELTYGYTF

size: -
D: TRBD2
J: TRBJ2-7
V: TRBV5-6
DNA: TGTGCCAGCAGCTCCGTCGGGGGACTAGCGGAGTACGAGCAGTACTTC
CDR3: CASSSVGGLAEYEQYF

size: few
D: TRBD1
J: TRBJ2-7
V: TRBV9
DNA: TGTGCCAGCAGCGTAGGGGACAGCTACGAGCAGTACTTC
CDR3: CASSVGDSYEQYF

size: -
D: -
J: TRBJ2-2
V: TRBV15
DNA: TGTGCCACCAGCAGAGATCAGAAGTACACCGGGGAGCTGTTTTTT
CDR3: CATSRDQKYTGELFF

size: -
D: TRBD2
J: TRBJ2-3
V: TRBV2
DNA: TGTGCCAGCAGTGAAAGGGCGGGGGACGCAGATACGCAGTATTTT
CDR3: CASSERAGDADTQYF

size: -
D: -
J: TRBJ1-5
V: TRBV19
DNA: TGTGCCAGTAGTACCCCCAGGGAACCCAATCAGCCCCAGCATTTT
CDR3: CASSTPREPNQPQHF

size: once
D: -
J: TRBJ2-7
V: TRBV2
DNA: TGTGCCAGCAGTGAATCAGCCTACGAGCAGTACTTC
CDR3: CASSESAYEQYF

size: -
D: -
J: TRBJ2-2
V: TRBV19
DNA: TGTGCCAGTAGTAGATTCGAGGCCACCGGGGAGCTGTTTTTT
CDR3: CASSRFEATGELFF

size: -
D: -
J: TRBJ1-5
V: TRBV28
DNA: TGTGCCAGCAGCCTCCTCCGGGAGACTAGCAATCAGCCCCAGCATTTT
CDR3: CASSLLRETSNQPQHF

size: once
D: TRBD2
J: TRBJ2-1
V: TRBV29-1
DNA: TGCAGCGTAGCGGGAGACGGCTCCTACAATGAGCAGTTCTTC
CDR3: CSVAGDGSYNEQFF

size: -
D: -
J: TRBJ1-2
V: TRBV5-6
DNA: TGTGCCAGCAGCTTGGAGGACAGCTTTAATGGCTACACCTTC
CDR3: CASSLEDSFNGYTF

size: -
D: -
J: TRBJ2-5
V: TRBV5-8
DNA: TGTGCCAGCAGCTTGATGGGAGGAGAGACCCAGTACTTC
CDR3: CASSLMGGETQYF

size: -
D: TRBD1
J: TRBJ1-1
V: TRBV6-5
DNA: TGTGCCAGCAGCTGGAGGACAGGGCTGAACACTGAAGCTTTCTTT
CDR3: CASSWRTGLNTEAFF

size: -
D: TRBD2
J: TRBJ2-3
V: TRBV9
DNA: TGTGCCAGCAGCGTAGAGGGACTAGCGGGAGGGCCCACAGATACGCAGTATTTT
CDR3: CASSVEGLAGGPTDTQYF

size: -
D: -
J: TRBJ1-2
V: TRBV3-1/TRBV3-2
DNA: TGTGCCAGCAGCCTAACGTACAGGGACGTTGGCTACACCTTC
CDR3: CASSLTYRDVGYTF

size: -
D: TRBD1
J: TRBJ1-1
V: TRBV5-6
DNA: TGTGCCAGCAGCTCGACCGGGACAGGGGGTAGGACTGAAGCTTTCTTT
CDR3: CASSSTGTGGRTEAFF

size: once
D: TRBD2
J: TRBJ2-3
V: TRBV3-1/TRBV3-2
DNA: TGTGCCAGCCGAAGTAGCGGGGACACAGATACGCAGTATTTT
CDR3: CASRSSGDTDTQYF

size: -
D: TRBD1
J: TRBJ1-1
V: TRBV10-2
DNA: TGCGCCAGCAGACCCGGACAGGGGGCGCGAATGAACACTGAAGCTTTCTTT
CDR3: CASRPGQGARMNTEAFF

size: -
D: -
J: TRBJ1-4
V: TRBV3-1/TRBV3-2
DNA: TGTGCCAGCAGCCAACGCTCTTCGGGGGAGGAAAAACTGTTTTTT
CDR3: CASSQRSSGEEKLFF

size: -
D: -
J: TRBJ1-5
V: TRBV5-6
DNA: TGTGCCAGCAGGGTTGGCGGTAGCAATCAGCCCCAGCATTTT
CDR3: CASRVGGSNQPQHF

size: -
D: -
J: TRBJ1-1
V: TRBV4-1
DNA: TGCGCCAGCACCTACCGGCTGGCGGCTAACACTGAAGCTTTCTTT
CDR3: CASTYRLAANTEAFF

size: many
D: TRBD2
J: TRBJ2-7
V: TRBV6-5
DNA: TGTGCCAGCAGTTCCAGACTAGCGGGAGGCTACGAGCAGTACTTC
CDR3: CASSSRLAGGYEQYF

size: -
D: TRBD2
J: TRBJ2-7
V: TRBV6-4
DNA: TGTGCCAGCAGTGCCCCGGGACTAGCGGGAGTCTACGAGCAGTACTTC
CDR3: CASSAPGLAGVYEQYF

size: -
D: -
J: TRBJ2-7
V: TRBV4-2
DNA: TGTGCCAGCAGCCAAGACAGGGTCTCCTACGAGCAGTACTTC
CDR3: CASSQDRVSYEQYF

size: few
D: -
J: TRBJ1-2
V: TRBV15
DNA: TGTGCCACCAGTCCCAGAGATGAGGGAGTCGATGGCTACACCTTC
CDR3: CATSPRDEGVDGYTF

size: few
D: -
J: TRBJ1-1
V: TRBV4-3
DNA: TGCGCCAGCAGTTTAGTGCGGGGGACTGAAGCTTTCTTT
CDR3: CASSLVRGTEAFF

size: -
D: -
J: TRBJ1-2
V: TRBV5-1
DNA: TGCGCCAGCAGCTTATGGGGGGACGGCTACACCTTC
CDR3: CASSLWGDGYTF

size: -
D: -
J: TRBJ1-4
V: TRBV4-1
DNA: TGCGCCAGCAGCCAAACCAGGAACCGGTTGGAAAAACTGTTTTTT
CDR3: CASSQTRNRLEKLFF

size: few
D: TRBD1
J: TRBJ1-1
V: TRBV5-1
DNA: TGCGCCAGCAGCTTGGTAAGTTTCGGACAGGGATGGACTGAAGCTTTCTTT
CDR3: CASSLVSFGQGWTEAFF

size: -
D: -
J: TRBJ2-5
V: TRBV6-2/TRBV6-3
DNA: TGTGCCAGCAGTCCCGGGGGGCTGCAAGAGACCCAGTACTTC
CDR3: CASSPGGLQETQYF

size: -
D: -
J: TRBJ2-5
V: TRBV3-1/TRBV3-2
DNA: TGTGCCAGCAGCCAAGGGGGAGGAGAGACCCAGTACTTC
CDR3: CASSQGGGETQYF

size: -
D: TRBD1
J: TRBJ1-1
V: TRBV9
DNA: TGTGCCAGCAGAGCCTTGGACAGGAAGAACACTGAAGCTTTCTTT
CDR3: CASRALDRKNTEAFF

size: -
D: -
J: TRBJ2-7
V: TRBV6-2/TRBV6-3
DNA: TGTGCCAGCAGTTACTCGGTTGGGACAAGCTACTACGAGCAGTACTTC
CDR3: CASSYSVGTSYYEQYF

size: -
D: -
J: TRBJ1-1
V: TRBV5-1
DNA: TGCGCCAGCAGCTTGCGGGTAATGGAAACTGAAGCTTTCTTT
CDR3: CASSLRVMETEAFF

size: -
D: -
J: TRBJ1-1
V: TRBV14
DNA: TGTGCCAGCAGCCAAGATATATTTCAGCACCCCGCGGGCACTGAAGCTTTCTTT
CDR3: CASSQDIFQHPAGTEAFF

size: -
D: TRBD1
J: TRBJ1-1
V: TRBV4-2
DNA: TGTGCCAGCAGCCCGACAGGGTCTGAAGCTTTCTTT
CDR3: CASSPTGSEAFF

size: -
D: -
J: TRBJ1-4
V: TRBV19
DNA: TGTGCCAGTAGTATAACCCGTCCCCGGAGGGAAAAACTGTTTTTT
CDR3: CASSITRPRREKLFF

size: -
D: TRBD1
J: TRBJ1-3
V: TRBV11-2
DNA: TGTGCCAGCAGCTATCAGGGGGCCTCTGGAAACACCATATATTTT
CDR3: CASSYQGASGNTIYF

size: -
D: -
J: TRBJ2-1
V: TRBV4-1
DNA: TGCGCCAGCAGCCAAGATAGGAGGGAGCAGTTCTTC
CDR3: CASSQDRREQFF

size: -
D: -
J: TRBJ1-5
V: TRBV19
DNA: TGTGCCAGTAGTATAGCGGCGGGCAATCAGCCCCAGCATTTT
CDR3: CASSIAAGNQPQHF

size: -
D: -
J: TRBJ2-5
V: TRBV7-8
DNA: TGTGCCAGCAGCTTATTGGGGGGAGAGGAGACCCAGTACTTC
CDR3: CASSLLGGEETQYF

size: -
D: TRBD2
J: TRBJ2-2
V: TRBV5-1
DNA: TGCGCCAGCGGGAGGGTGACCCCGAACACCGGGGAGCTGTTTTTT
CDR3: CASGRVTPNTGELFF

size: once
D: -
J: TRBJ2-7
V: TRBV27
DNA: TGTGCCACCTCGACAGCTAGCTACGAGCAGTACTTC
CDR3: CATSTASYEQYF

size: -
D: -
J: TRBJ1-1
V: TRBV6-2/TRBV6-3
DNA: TGTGCCAGCAGTCGTCGACAGACCACTGAAGCTTTCTTT
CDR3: CASSRRQTTEAFF

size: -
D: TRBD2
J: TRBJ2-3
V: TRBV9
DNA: TGTGCCAGCAGCGTCAGTACTAGCGGCCAAAGCACAGATACGCAGTATTTT
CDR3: CASSVSTSGQSTDTQYF

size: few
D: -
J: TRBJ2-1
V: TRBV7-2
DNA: TGTGCCAGCAGCTTAACCCGGGTCTACAATGAGCAGTTCTTC
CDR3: CASSLTRVYNEQFF